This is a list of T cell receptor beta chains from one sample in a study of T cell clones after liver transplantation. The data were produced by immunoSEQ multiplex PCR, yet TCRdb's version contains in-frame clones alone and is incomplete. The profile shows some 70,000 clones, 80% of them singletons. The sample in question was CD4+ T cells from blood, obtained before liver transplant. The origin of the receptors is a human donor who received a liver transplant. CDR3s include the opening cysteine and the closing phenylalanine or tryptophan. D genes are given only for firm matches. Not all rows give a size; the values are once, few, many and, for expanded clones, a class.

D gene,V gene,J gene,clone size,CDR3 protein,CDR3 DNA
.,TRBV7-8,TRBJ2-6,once,CASGLTGTGANVLTF,TGTGCCAGCGGATTAACAGGGACTGGGGCCAACGTCCTGACTTTC
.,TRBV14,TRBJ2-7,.,CASSQLLSGEQYF,TGTGCCAGCAGCCAATTATTGAGTGGCGAGCAGTACTTC
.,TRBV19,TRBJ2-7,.,CASSTRPVGGEQYF,TGTGCCAGTAGTACTCGACCCGTTGGGGGCGAGCAGTACTTC
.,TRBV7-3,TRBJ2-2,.,CASSPSRANTGELFF,TGTGCCAGCAGCCCCAGTAGGGCGAACACCGGGGAGCTGTTTTTT
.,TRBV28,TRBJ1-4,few,CASSFGVPSRYGKLFF,TGTGCCAGCAGTTTCGGAGTCCCTAGTCGCTATGGAAAACTGTTTTTT
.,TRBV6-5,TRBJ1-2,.,CASCRGSLGGYTF,TGTGCCAGCTGTCGCGGGTCTCTAGGGGGCTACACCTTC
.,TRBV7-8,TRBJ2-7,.,CASSLVGATYEQYF,TGTGCCAGCAGCTTAGTAGGTGCCACCTACGAGCAGTACTTC
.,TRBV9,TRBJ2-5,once,CASSVAPHRREETQYF,TGTGCCAGCAGTGTGGCCCCGCACCGAAGAGAGGAGACCCAGTACTTC
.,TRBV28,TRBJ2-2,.,CASSLWTDGGGGTGELFF,TGTGCCAGCAGTTTATGGACGGATGGTGGGGGAGGTACCGGGGAGCTGTTTTTT
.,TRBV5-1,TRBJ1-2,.,CASSLAGSGSYGYTF,TGCGCCAGCAGCTTGGCCGGAAGCGGAAGCTATGGCTACACCTTC
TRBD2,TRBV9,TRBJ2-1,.,CASSVGSGAYNEQFF,TGTGCCAGCAGCGTAGGTAGCGGGGCCTACAATGAGCAGTTCTTC
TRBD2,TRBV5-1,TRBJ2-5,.,CASSLQRGQGETQYF,TGCGCCAGCAGCTTACAGCGGGGCCAGGGAGAGACCCAGTACTTC
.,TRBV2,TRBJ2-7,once,CASLFYLGEQYF,TGTGCCAGCCTCTTTTACTTGGGCGAGCAGTACTTC
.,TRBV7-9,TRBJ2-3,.,CASEKGVSDTQYF,TGTGCCAGCGAAAAAGGGGTGTCAGATACGCAGTATTTT
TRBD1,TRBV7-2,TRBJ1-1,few,CASSPRQGNTEAFF,TGTGCCAGCAGCCCTCGACAGGGGAACACTGAAGCTTTCTTT
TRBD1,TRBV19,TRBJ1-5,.,CASSLQGLDNQPQHF,TGTGCCAGTAGCTTACAGGGGCTTGACAATCAGCCCCAGCATTTT
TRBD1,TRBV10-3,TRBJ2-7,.,CAISPGQSYEQYF,TGTGCCATCAGTCCGGGACAGTCCTACGAGCAGTACTTC
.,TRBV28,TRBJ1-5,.,CASSPPRGGNQPQHF,TGTGCCAGCAGCCCGCCTCGAGGGGGCAATCAGCCCCAGCATTTT
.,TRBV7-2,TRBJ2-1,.,CASSLGTAYNEQFF,TGTGCCAGCAGCTTAGGGACAGCCTACAATGAGCAGTTCTTC
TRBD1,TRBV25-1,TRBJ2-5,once,CASSEGPGTGWSETQYF,TGTGCCAGCAGTGAAGGCCCCGGGACAGGGTGGAGCGAGACCCAGTACTTC
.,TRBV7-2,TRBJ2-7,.,CASSLHYEQYF,TGTGCCAGCAGCTTACACTACGAGCAGTACTTC
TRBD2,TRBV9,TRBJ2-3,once,CASSLQLAGGQADTQYF,TGTGCCAGCAGCCTTCAATTAGCGGGAGGGCAGGCAGATACGCAGTATTTT
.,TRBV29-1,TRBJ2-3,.,CSVVRRGTDTQYF,TGCAGCGTTGTGAGGAGGGGCACAGATACGCAGTATTTT
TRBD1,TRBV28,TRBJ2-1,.,CASKDRASYNEQFF,TGTGCCAGCAAAGACAGGGCCTCCTACAATGAGCAGTTCTTC
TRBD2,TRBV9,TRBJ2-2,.,CASSVNSGRRYTGELFF,TGTGCCAGCAGCGTAAATAGCGGGAGAAGGTACACCGGGGAGCTGTTTTTT
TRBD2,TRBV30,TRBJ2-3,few,CAWTSGLTDTQYF,TGTGCCTGGACTAGCGGACTTACAGATACGCAGTATTTT
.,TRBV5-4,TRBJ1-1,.,CASSSKQGSTEAFF,TGTGCCAGCAGTTCCAAACAGGGATCCACTGAAGCTTTCTTT